This T cell receptor (beta chain) was sequenced for a study of identical twins (dated by TCRdb to about 2016). At the level of the whole study: TCR alpha and beta repertoires from monozygotic twins, unrelated adults of various ages and cord blood were deep-sequenced to test whether fetal clonotypes persist. To rule out contamination, the twin experiments were replicated at different times with different library preparation protocols. Paper-wide results and their limitations: Abundant cord blood beta clonotypes carried fewer insertions; young adult naive repertoires showed a weaker similar trend, while memory repertoires showed none. Compared with coincidental sharing between unrelated individuals, out-of-frame TCR alpha sequences shared between twins showed an excess of sequences with low generation probability. Recombination models systematically underestimated out-of-frame TCR alpha sharing in monozygotic twins but agreed with sharing between unrelated individuals. In beta out-of-frame sequences, excess twin sharing was weaker, because having fewer shared sequences lowered the signal-to-noise ratio. Zero-insertion analyses could be partly confounded by invariant T cells such as MAIT and iNKT, although diverse VJ usage argued against such confounding for most clonotypes. Because the same donors could not be followed over many years, the conclusions relied on cross-sectional statistical analysis.

All donors were healthy Caucasians. Three pairs of female monozygotic twins, all aged about 18 to 30 years, were included in the twin cohort. Positive isolation kits from Invitrogen were used to isolate CD4+ and CD8+ T cell populations. The method behind the library was 5' RACE. Instrument on record: Illumina HiSeq 2000. A universal primer binding site was added through template switching, and the final cDNA carried a unique molecular identifier so that TCR cDNA molecules could be counted accurately. Specific primers in the conserved constant-segment region were used to synthesize first-strand cDNA for the TCR alpha and beta chains. To control for contamination, every cDNA library carried two barcodes: a SMART-Mk sample barcode plus Illumina barcodes. TruSeq adapter sequences and Illumina sample barcodes were added in two successive PCR steps. TCR alpha and beta cDNA libraries were sequenced on the Illumina HiSeq platform with custom primers. In the source study's methods: Raw reads were processed with MiGEC to extract unique molecular identifiers, and MiXCR was used to determine CDR3 positions. For each individual, recombination models were inferred using an EM algorithm with the repgenHMM and IGoR tools. Shared clonotypes were analyzed with the tcR package in R, and sharing was normalized by the product of cloneset sizes. To study raw recombination without the effects of thymic and clonal selection, out-of-frame nonproductive sequences were analyzed. The public reads were quality trimmed at Q25 with fastp and then assembled into clones with MiXCR by TCRdb, keeping productive beta chains. Each entry is one CDR3 protein sequence, shown with its most common DNA and genes. What appears here as the V and J calls and clone size reflects TCRdb's work, not the paper's. This sample lists 450,000 or so distinct CDR3 sequences; approximately 15% were detected once. Around 0.48% of the sample is held by the ten biggest clonotypes.

A word on this clonotype: Which antigen it targets is not known. No per-base quality is available; no much larger clone lies one base away.

Another study also made use of these data, one on yellow fever vaccine responses in identical twins. The second paper further reports: According to the authors, the vaccine-induced T cell response in identical twins seemed to be partly convergent and partly specific to each individual. Focusing on identical twins, the study followed the T cell clones that responded to the vaccine, and did so with precision.

The source of this sequence is a woman aged 18-29 years in good health. Specimen: CD4+ T cells sorted from blood.

The nucleotides are TGTGCCAGCAGCCCACTGACTAGCGGGGGAAATGAGCAGTTCTTC. It translates as CASSPLTSGGNEQFF. This sequence uses TRBV11-2 and TRBJ2-1, with TRBD2 identical over 12 junction bases. Inclusive of the bounding cysteine and phenylalanine, the CDR3 is 15 residues long. Kept here is only the CDR3 DNA, which spans 45 bases and is read in frame from base 1. For this chain, trimming is 5 bases at the V end and 7 bases at the J end, and the number of junction bases without a gene match is 6. The germline V gene sets CDR1 to SGHAT and CDR2 to FQNNGV.